Here is one TCR beta chain with its context. The CDR3 sequence is 17 residues long. Data came from immunoSEQ multiplex PCR; TCRdb stores just in-frame clones and leaves some out. In the table there are roughly 32,000 clones, roughly 89% of which are singletons. This record belongs to a study of OX40 agonist ivuxolimab in advanced cancers. The rearrangement uses TRBV21-1 and TRBJ2-1; no DNA check was done on the table's D call, TRBD2. TRBV21-1 is shown as a pseudogene. This sequence was found in an adult with an advanced solid tumor such as melanoma, head and neck, liver or kidney cancer. The sequencing here drew on CD4+ or CD8+ T cells sorted from blood, taken in a trial of the OX40 agonist ivuxolimab. CDR3 DNA: TGTGCCAGCAGGGCTAGCGGGAGCGCCAGCTCCTACAATGAGCAGTTCTTC. Its protein product is CASRASGSASSYNEQFF.